This note documents a single T cell receptor (beta chain) sequence. Its antigen is not known. These data belong to a study of long-term antiretroviral therapy in people with HIV. Researchers ran immunoSEQ v3.0 at survey level. The assay was immunoSEQ multiplex PCR, and TCRdb's table has in-frame clones only and misses some. This sample has 20,000 to 25,000 clones, with around nine tenths found just once. CDR1 is ENHRY and CDR2 is SYGVKD in the germline V gene. Trimming took 6 bases from V and 1 from J, leaving 6 bases between them. CDR3 length: 12 residues. Study-level findings and limits: Repertoires looked antigen-experienced, with only a slight naive shift after ART.

The specimen comprised unsorted PBMCs, sampled 0.6 years after starting antiretroviral therapy. This receptor was obtained from a man between 60 and 75 years old with HIV. The gene calls are TRBV10-3 and TRBJ1-1; D not certain. The DNA for the CDR3 is TGTGCCATCAGGAACCAGAACACTGAAGCTTTCTTT. This encodes CAIRNQNTEAFF.